This entry features one T cell receptor (beta chain) sequence. These data come from a study of blood T cell repertoires in COVID-19. Sequencing was performed with immunoSEQ multiplex PCR; in TCRdb, only in-frame clones are kept and a portion is missing. Among hundreds of thousands of clones listed, 88% were seen once. The receptor comes from a woman aged 25 to 45 with acute or convalescent COVID-19. Sequences were obtained from peripheral blood.

CDR3 sequence (DNA): TGTGCCAGCAGCTTAAACTACGATACGCAGTATTTT. This gives the protein CASSLNYDTQYF. The V and J genes are TRBV5-5 and TRBJ2-3; D gene uncertain. This CDR3 has 12 residues. Between the trimmed V and J ends, which lost 2 bases and 6 bases, there was a span of 7 bases. Germline V CDR1 and CDR2: SGHKS, YYEKEE (reference sequence).